This entry features one TCR beta chain sequence. Its antigen remains unidentified. Base qualities are not recorded, but no much larger clone differs from it by a single base. The immunoSEQ Assay, a bias-controlled multiplex PCR, was used to amplify TCRbeta CDR3 regions from genomic DNA. In the paper's pipeline: The number of nucleated cells in each sample was estimated from the amplification of reference gene primers within the assay. To quantify the absolute abundance of each unique TCRbeta CDR3 rearrangement, sequence reads were collapsed and filtered. Productive Simpson clonality was computed per sample as the square root of Simpson's diversity index over productive rearrangements. This is the immuneACCESS table as TCRdb keeps it, with only in-frame sequences that have V and J called. A part of the clones is gone; compared with another copy, unresolved V genes explain less than half, and the rest is unexplained. V and J calls and clone size are as listed in that table; D and trimming were resolved from the DNA. The sample includes about 320,000 clones, with 86% observed a single time. The leading ten clones occupy approximately 1.5% of the sample.

Whole blood was collected in K2EDTA tubes by collaborating institutions according to the institutions' own protocols. For TCRbeta analysis, collaborator samples were shipped as frozen whole blood, as isolated PBMCs, or as DNA extracted from either sample type. The data derive from a study of blood T cell repertoires in COVID-19 (dated by TCRdb to 2019 to 2021). Some background on the complete study: Collaborator samples came from the United States, Italy and Spain and covered acute and convalescent phases of COVID-19. Where available, HLA class I and class II types were obtained from metadata supplied by the sample provider rather than from assay-based typing. Sample metadata almost always included a de-identified subject ID, COVID-19 status, age in years and sex. Deeply sampled blood TCRbeta repertoires from subjects exposed to, actively infected with, or recovered from COVID-19 were included in the dataset. Samples were obtained from the ongoing ImmuneRACE study (first 160 participants) and from 1,254 subjects provided by 6 global collaborators. The repertoires were released in a freely available public database intended as a resource for research on the immune response to SARS-CoV-2. The material from the prospective study consisted of cDNA or gDNA derived from T cells, B-cell-depleted T cells, or PBMCs. The study at large found these results: Clinical and demographic metadata were provided uncurated, with the amount varying by source and participant.

Inclusive of the bounding cysteine and phenylalanine, the CDR3 is 14 residues long. Left in the record is the CDR3 DNA by itself, 42 bases read in frame from the first base. CDR1 and CDR2 are drawn from the germline V gene: MDHEN, SYDVKM. V drops 5 bases and J drops 11 bases, leaving 18 bases in between. This TCR was sampled from a woman in her forties or fifties with acute or convalescent COVID-19. This chain is built from TRBV28 and TRBJ1-4; no confident D gene assignment can be made. Sequencing was performed on peripheral blood. The DNA sequence is TGTGCCAGCAGTCCCGTTGGCCCGGCGAGGAAACTGTTTTTT. It specifies CASSPVGPARKLFF.